There are many counts of the clone carrying this T cell receptor beta chain. These data are taken from a study of T cell responses to AZD1222 COVID-19 vaccine. The CDR3 runs to 16 residues. From germline, CDR1 is MRHNA and CDR2 SNTAGT. Trimming took 3 bases from V and 3 from J; bases not matched to a gene: 8. Only in-frame clones appear in the TCRdb table, and some are missing; sequencing was by immunoSEQ multiplex PCR. The sample lists fewer than 200,000 clones, 70% to 90% occurring once. This sequence was found in an adult in good health. Specimen: peripheral blood, collected on day 0 of AZD1222 vaccination. This sequence joins TRBV6-4 and TRBJ2-3; 8 bases are shared with TRBD2. CDR3: CASSEGSGSETDTQYF. DNA of the CDR3: TGTGCCAGCAGTGAAGGGAGCGGGAGTGAAACAGATACGCAGTATTTT.